This T cell receptor beta chain stems from a study of post-analysis software for immune sequencing data. Whole-study results and caveats: TRBV5-6, TRBV5-1 and TRBV20-1 belonged to a set of a few TRBV segments that were more frequent in patients than controls. Diversity measured as normalized Chao1 was significantly lower in multiple sclerosis patients than in controls.

cDNA libraries of TCR beta carried unique molecular identifiers. One entry per CDR3 protein results from TCRdb running MiXCR on the PCR reads. The table has under 900,000 distinct CDR3 sequences, approximately 53% seen once. This clonotype was found once. The antigen is not known. CDR3 length: 12 amino acids. Germline CDR1 and CDR2: SGHDN and FVKESK. V lost 4 bases and J lost 11, with 14 bases in between. The chain joins TRBV14 to TRBJ2-5; D is possibly TRBD2 (6 bases). The sample consisted of blood. This clonotype was obtained from a girl aged 5-17 years with multiple sclerosis. The CDR3 DNA reads TGTGCCAGCAGCCTACGGGAAAGCGGGCAGTACTTC. It specifies CASSLRESGQYF.